Shown below are 17 T cell receptor beta chains from a single sample sequenced in a study of CD8 T cells in ankylosing spondylitis. In TCRdb, the 5' RACE reads were re-called with MiXCR into one record per CDR3 protein. The top ten clones hold roughly 8% of a sample with roughly 280,000 distinct CDR3 sequences, 15% to 20% of them seen once. The specimen was blood, either unsorted or a sorted T cell fraction (not recorded which). The receptors were sampled from a male donor with ankylosing spondylitis or in good health (not recorded which).

This clonotype was observed at least ten times. CDR3 bases: TGCAGCGTTGGATCCGGACAGGCCTATATTCCCTATGGCTACACCTTC. Protein: CSVGSGQAYIPYGYTF. The chain joins TRBV29-1 to TRBJ1-2; 7 bases are shared with TRBD1. The CDR3 is 16 residues long. In germline, CDR1 is SQVTM, CDR2 ANQGSEA. V lost 4 bases and J lost 4; bases outside the gene matches: 15.

V usage is TRBV15 and J usage is TRBJ2-1; maybe TRBD2 (5 bases). The CDR3 spans 17 residues. Germline lookup yields CDR1 LNHNV and CDR2 YYDKDF (reference sequence). Trimming pared 0 bases from V and 3 bases from J, leaving 15 bases between. CDR3 amino acids: CATSRERAGLLYNEQFF. The CDR3 nucleotides read TGTGCCACCAGCAGAGAACGGGCGGGCCTCCTCTACAATGAGCAGTTCTTC.

The V call is TRBV24-1, the J call TRBJ2-5; TRBD2 is a possible D gene (6 bases). Germline V gene data show CDR1 as KGHDR and CDR2 as SFDVKD. V was cut by 1 base and J by 0 bases, with 11 bases left in between. There are 16 residues in the CDR3. CDR3 bases: TGTGCCACCAGTGATTTTGGGACTGGCGACCAAGAGACCCAGTACTTC. It yields the protein CATSDFGTGDQETQYF.

This clonotype has a handful of counts. This sequence joins TRBV12-3 or TRBV12-4 and TRBJ2-3, with a possible D match to TRBD2 (6 bases). Trimming left V 6 bases short and J 1 base short, with 11 bases between. There are 14 residues in the CDR3. The CDR3 DNA sequence: TGTGCCAGCAGCCAAACTAGCCGCACAGATACGCAGTATTTT. Its translation is CASSQTSRTDTQYF.

This clonotype was detected only a few times. This rearrangement joins TRBV29-1 to TRBJ2-3, with TRBD1 identical over 11 bases. Trimming removed 6 bases from V and 5 bases from J; junction bases left unmatched: 4. This CDR3 has 13 amino acids. CDR1 and CDR2 (germline): SQVTM, ANQGSEA. The CDR3 bases are TGCAGCGTCGGACAGGGGGCGGGAGATACGCAGTATTTT. This codes for CSVGQGAGDTQYF.

This clonotype has a count of ten or more. The chain employs TRBV5-1 and TRBJ2-3; TRBD1 matches 11 bases. J gave up 4 bases and V 4 bases, and 8 bases lay outside the gene matches. Germline V gene lookup returns CDR1 SGHRS and CDR2 YFSETQ. There are 16 residues in the CDR3. The CDR3 region is CASSRDPGQGADTQYF. The CDR3 coding sequence is TGCGCCAGCAGCCGCGACCCGGGACAGGGGGCAGATACGCAGTATTTT.

This clonotype showed up just a few times. V is TRBV6-5 and J is TRBJ2-1, with a weak D call TRBD2 (5 bases). Germline CDR1 reads MNHEY; CDR2 reads SVGAGI. The V gene lost 0 bases and the J gene lost 6 bases, with 9 bases spanning the gap. This CDR3 has 14 residues. CDR3 protein: CASSYSATSNEQFF. The CDR3 coding sequence is TGTGCCAGCAGTTACTCGGCCACTAGCAATGAGCAGTTCTTC.

This clonotype was picked up a small number of times. The V gene is TRBV9, the J gene TRBJ1-5, with TRBD1 as a possible D gene (6 bases). CDR1 and CDR2 (germline): SGDLS, YYNGEE. Deletions cut 4 bases from V and 6 bases from J, with 14 bases between. This CDR3 has 14 residues. CDR3 sequence reads: CASSQGRGSQPQHF. The CDR3 DNA sequence: TGTGCCAGCAGCCAAGGCAGGGGTAGTCAGCCCCAGCATTTT.

This clonotype was seen more than once but under ten times. The chain has TRBV20-1 and TRBJ1-5, with unresolved D. CDR3 size: 14 residues. Trimming left V 6 bases short and J 0 bases short, with 12 bases between. Germline V gene lookup returns CDR1 DFQATT and CDR2 SNEGSKA (reference sequence). As DNA, the CDR3 is TGCAGTGCGACCGCCGGGTATAGCAATCAGCCCCAGCATTTT. Translated: CSATAGYSNQPQHF.

This clonotype was counted only a few times. The chain is built from TRBV7-9 and TRBJ1-6; D unresolved. Germline V gene sequence: CDR1 SEHNR, CDR2 FQNEAQ (reference sequence). Trimming stripped 4 bases from V and 7 bases from J, with 8 bases between. This CDR3 is built from 13 residues. The CDR3 nucleotides read TGTGCCAGCAGCTCAGACACCAATTCACCCCTCCACTTT. It encodes CASSSDTNSPLHF.

The rearrangement links TRBV29-1 to TRBJ2-5; D is unresolved. The CDR3 loop spans 12 amino acids. Trimming shortened V by 3 bases and J by 5 bases, and 10 bases separated the two germline ends. The V gene's germline CDR1 is SQVTM and CDR2 ANQGSEA. For the CDR3, the DNA is TGCAGCGTTGAGGCCTCCGTGGAGACCCAGTACTTC. Amino acids: CSVEASVETQYF.

This clonotype was seen repeatedly, ten times or more. The rearrangement joins TRBV5-1 to TRBJ2-1; D ambiguous. Per germline, CDR1 SGHRS and CDR2 YFSETQ. The CDR3 loop spans 12 amino acids. The V end was cut by 1 base, the J end by 8 bases, with 7 bases between. CDR3 region: CASSLTSHEQFF. CDR3 coding DNA: TGCGCCAGCAGCTTGACCAGCCATGAGCAGTTCTTC.

The chain joins TRBV7-3 to TRBJ2-1; 12 bases line up with TRBD1. Germline trimming cut 8 bases from V and 4 bases from J; bases unmatched to any gene: 3. The CDR3 consists of 14 residues. Germline assignment: CDR1 SGHTA and CDR2 FQGTGA. This CDR3 reads CASGTGGSYNEQFF. Here the CDR3 DNA reads TGTGCCAGCGGGACAGGGGGCTCTTACAATGAGCAGTTCTTC.

This clonotype came up many times. The chain couples TRBV20-1 to TRBJ2-4; the match to TRBD1 covers 9 bases. The CDR3 loop spans 16 amino acids. Germline V gives CDR1 DFQATT, CDR2 SNEGSKA (reference sequence). After removal of 5 bases from V and 4 bases from J, the junction contained 12 bases not matched to a gene. For the CDR3, the DNA is TGCAGTGCTTCACGACGGGACAGGGATTTGAAAAACATTCAGTACTTC. This encodes CSASRRDRDLKNIQYF.

V usage is TRBV7-9 and J usage is TRBJ1-3; TRBD1 might be the D (5 bases). V lost 4 bases, J lost 4 bases, and 8 bases lay in between. The germline gives CDR1 SEHNR, CDR2 FQNEAQ (reference sequence). The CDR3 runs to 13 residues. CDR3 in amino acids: CASSSGRGNTIYF. The CDR3 nucleotides are TGTGCCAGCAGCTCGGGACGAGGAAACACCATATATTTT.

The table lists this clonotype with many counts. The rearrangement links TRBV12-3 or TRBV12-4 to TRBJ1-1, with TRBD1 identical over 8 bases. The CDR3 loop spans 13 amino acids. The trim removed 5 bases at V and 8 bases at J, leaving 7 bases unmatched. Here the CDR3 reads CASSTQGVGEAFF. The CDR3 DNA is TGTGCCAGCAGTACACAGGGGGTCGGGGAAGCTTTCTTT.

This clonotype was counted a few times. The CDR3 reads CASRAGRGREKLFF. In DNA form, the CDR3 reads TGTGCCAGCAGGGCAGGGAGGGGTCGGGAAAAACTGTTTTTT. The rearrangement joins TRBV6-1 to TRBJ1-4, with D maybe TRBD1 (5 bases). The CDR3 is 14 amino acids. Germline CDR1 MNHNS, CDR2 SASEGT. The V and J ends lost 6 bases and 8 bases respectively, with 16 bases between them.